Following are 10 T cell receptor beta chains from one sample sequenced in a study of CD8+ T cells in alopecia areata. TCR sequencing used cDNA made by reverse transcription of extracted RNA. The table came from immunoSEQ multiplex PCR; TCRdb's copy has only in-frame clones and leaves some out. The data hold fewer than 200,000 clones, with roughly 50% observed a single time. Specified treatment: oral pan-JAK inhibitor, 5-10 mg twice daily. The sample here was CD8+ T cells sorted from blood, taken at week 24, from a patient treated with tofacitinib. The origin of the receptors is a human donor with alopecia areata.

The V call is TRBV11-2, the J call TRBJ2-2; 7 nucleotides line up with TRBD1. The junction had 20 bases not matched to a gene; V was cut back by 9 bases and J by 1 base. The CDR3 covers 19 residues. The germline V gene encodes CDR1 SGHAT and CDR2 FQNNGV. CDR3 sequence: CASATTTHRGRLNTGELFF. The CDR3 coding sequence is TGTGCCAGTGCAACAACCACGCACAGGGGTCGTTTGAACACCGGGGAGCTGTTTTTT.

This clone appeared a few times. The rearrangement uses TRBV19 and TRBJ2-7; the D gene could be TRBD1 or TRBD2 (6 bases each). V lost 3 bases, J lost 3 bases, and 15 bases lay in between. The CDR3 spans 15 residues. The germline gives CDR1 LNHDA, CDR2 SQIVND (reference sequence). For the CDR3, the DNA is TGTGCCAGTAGTATCTCCGGGGGCCGGCTCTACGAGCAGTACTTC. Residues: CASSISGGRLYEQYF.

At least ten counts were recorded for this clone. This chain joins TRBV4-2 and TRBJ1-4, with D possibly TRBD1 on 6 matching bases. Germline loops: CDR1 LGHNA, CDR2 YNFKEQ. Trimming pared 0 bases from V and 4 bases from J, leaving 24 bases between. This CDR3 comprises 20 residues. CDR3: CASSQDDQSLGGFGNEKLFF. The CDR3 DNA is TGTGCCAGCAGCCAAGACGACCAATCTCTAGGGGGGTTCGGTAATGAAAAACTGTTTTTT.

The chain couples TRBV15 to TRBJ1-5; D might be TRBD1 (6 bases). In germline, CDR1 is LNHNV, CDR2 YYDKDF (reference sequence). This CDR3 has 16 residues. V gave up 0 bases and J gave up 4 bases, with 13 bases separating them. The CDR3 nucleotides read TGTGCCACCAGCAGAGATCCGGGGGGCGCGAATCAGCCCCAGCATTTT. Encoded protein: CATSRDPGGANQPQHF. Supplemented by reference TRBV15 and TRBJ1-5, the full variable domain reads DAMVIQNPRYQVTQFGKPVTLSCSQTLNHNVMYWYQQKSSQAPKLLFHYYDKDFNNEADTPDNFQSRRPNTSFCFLDIRSPGLGDTAMYLCATSRDPGGANQPQHFGDGTRLSIL.

V usage is TRBV13 and J usage is TRBJ2-3, with 12 bases lining up with TRBD2. There are 15 residues in the CDR3. The germline gives CDR1 PRHDT, CDR2 FYEKMQ (reference sequence). V was pared by 5 bases and J by 7 bases, with 7 bases of the junction left unmatched. The CDR3 nucleotides are TGTGCCAGCAGCCCACTAGCGGGGGGTCCTCATACGCAGTATTTT. Residues: CASSPLAGGPHTQYF.

Worth noting for this clone: A much larger clone differs from this one at a single base, so this may be a read error. V and J are TRBV13 and TRBJ1-1, with D maybe TRBD1 (6 bases). Germline CDR1 reads PRHDT; CDR2 reads FYEKMQ (reference sequence). V was trimmed by 5 bases and J by 3 bases, leaving 7 bases between them. This CDR3 is 12 amino acids long. The CDR3 region has the DNA TGTGCCAGCAGCCCAGGGGACACTGAAGCTTTCTTT. Encoded protein: CASSPGDTEAFF.

The chain combines TRBV7-6 with TRBJ2-3, with D perhaps TRBD1 (5 bases). In germline, CDR1 is SGHVS, CDR2 FNYEAQ. The V gene lost 2 bases and the J gene lost 0 bases, with 12 bases spanning the gap. This CDR3 spans 16 amino acids. CDR3 bases: TGTGCCAGCAGCTTAAGGGGCGGATCTAGCACAGATACGCAGTATTTT. It encodes CASSLRGGSSTDTQYF.

The V gene is TRBV7-9, the J gene TRBJ2-7, with 7 nucleotides matching TRBD1. The J segment lost 0 bases and the V segment lost 3 bases, leaving 2 bases of the junction unmatched. The germline gives CDR1 SEHNR, CDR2 FQNEAQ (reference sequence). The CDR3 spans 14 residues. CDR3 nucleotides: TGTGCCAGCAGCTTGGGACAGAACTCCTACGAGCAGTACTTC. This codes for CASSLGQNSYEQYF.

The V call is TRBV29-1, the J call TRBJ2-1; 8 bases line up with TRBD2. V trimming: 7 bases; J trimming: 2 bases; junction bases outside the gene matches: 1. This CDR3 comprises 12 residues. CDR1 is SQVTM and CDR2 is ANQGSEA in the germline V gene. The CDR3 sequence: CSAGGPYNEQFF. As DNA, the CDR3 is TGCAGCGCGGGGGGGCCCTACAATGAGCAGTTCTTC.

The V and J genes are TRBV25-1 and TRBJ2-5; D is possibly TRBD2 (6 bases). CDR1 and CDR2 from the germline V gene are MGHDK and SYGVNS. Trimming took 5 bases from V and 1 from J, leaving 11 bases between them. The CDR3 has 14 amino acids. CDR3 coding DNA: TGTGCCAGCAGTCTTCGGAGGGCCCAAGAGACCCAGTACTTC. Translation: CASSLRRAQETQYF.